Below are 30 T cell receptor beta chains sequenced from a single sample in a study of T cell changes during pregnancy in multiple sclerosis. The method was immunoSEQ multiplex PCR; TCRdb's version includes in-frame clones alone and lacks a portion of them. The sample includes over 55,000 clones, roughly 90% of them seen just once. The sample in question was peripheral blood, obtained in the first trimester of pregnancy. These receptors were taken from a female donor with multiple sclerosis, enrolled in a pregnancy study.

The CDR3 here is CASSELGGLADNNEQFF. Here the CDR3 DNA reads TGTGCCAGCAGTGAGCTCGGAGGACTAGCGGATAACAATGAGCAGTTCTTC. The V gene is TRBV25-1, the J gene TRBJ2-1; TRBD2 agrees at 10 bases. The V gene's germline CDR1 is MGHDK and CDR2 SYGVNS. V lost 3 bases, J lost 5 bases, and 10 bases stayed unmatched. The CDR3 runs to 17 residues.

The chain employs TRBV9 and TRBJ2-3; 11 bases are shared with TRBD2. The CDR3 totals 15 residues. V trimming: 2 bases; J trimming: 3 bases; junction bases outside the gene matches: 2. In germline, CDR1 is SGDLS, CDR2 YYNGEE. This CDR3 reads CASSVLAGGTDTQYF. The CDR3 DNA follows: TGTGCCAGCAGCGTTCTAGCGGGAGGAACAGATACGCAGTATTTT.

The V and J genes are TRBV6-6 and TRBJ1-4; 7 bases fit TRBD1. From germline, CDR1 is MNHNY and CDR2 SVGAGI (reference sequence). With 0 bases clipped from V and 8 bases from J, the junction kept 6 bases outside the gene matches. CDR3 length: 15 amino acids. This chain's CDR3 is CASSYSGTAREKLFF. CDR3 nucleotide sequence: TGTGCCAGCAGTTACTCCGGGACAGCACGGGAAAAACTGTTTTTT.

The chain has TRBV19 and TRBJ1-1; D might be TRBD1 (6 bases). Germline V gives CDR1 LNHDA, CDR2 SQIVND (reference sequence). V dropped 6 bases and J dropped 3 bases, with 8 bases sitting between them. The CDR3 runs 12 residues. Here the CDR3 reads CASSTGYTEAFF. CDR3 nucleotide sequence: TGTGCCAGTAGCACAGGGTACACTGAAGCTTTCTTT. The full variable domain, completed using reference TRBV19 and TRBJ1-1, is DGGITQSPKYLFRKEGQNVTLSCEQNLNHDAMYWYRQDPGQGLRLIYYSQIVNDFQKGDIAEGYSVSREKKESFPLTVTSAQKNPTAFYLCASSTGYTEAFFGQGTRLTVV.

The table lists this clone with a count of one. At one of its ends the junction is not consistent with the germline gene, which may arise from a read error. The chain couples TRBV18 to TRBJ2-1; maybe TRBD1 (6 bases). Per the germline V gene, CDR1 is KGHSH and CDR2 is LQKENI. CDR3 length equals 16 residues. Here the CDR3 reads CASSPPRTAYYNEQFF. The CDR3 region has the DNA TGTGCCAGCTCCCCACCTAGGACAGCTTATTACAATGAGCAGTTCTTC. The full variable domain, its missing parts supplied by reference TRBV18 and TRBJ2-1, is NAGVMQNPRHLVRRRGQEARLRCSPMKGHSHVYWYRQLPEEGLKFMVYLQKENIIDESGMPKERFSAEFPKEGPSILRIQQVVRGDSAAYFCASSPPRTAYYNEQFFGPGTRLTVL.

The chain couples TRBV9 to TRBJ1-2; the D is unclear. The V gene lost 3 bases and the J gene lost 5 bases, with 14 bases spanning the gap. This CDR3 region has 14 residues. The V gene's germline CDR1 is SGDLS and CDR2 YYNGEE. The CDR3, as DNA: TGTGCCAGCAGCGGACGAGGGAATCTTTATGGCTACACCTTC. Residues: CASSGRGNLYGYTF.

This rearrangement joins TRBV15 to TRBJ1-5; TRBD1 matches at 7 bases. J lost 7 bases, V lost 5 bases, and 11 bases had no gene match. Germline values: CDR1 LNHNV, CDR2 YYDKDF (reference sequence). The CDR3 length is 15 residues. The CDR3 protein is CATSYRQGTDQPQHF. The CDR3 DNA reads TGTGCCACCAGCTACCGACAGGGTACGGACCAGCCCCAGCATTTT.

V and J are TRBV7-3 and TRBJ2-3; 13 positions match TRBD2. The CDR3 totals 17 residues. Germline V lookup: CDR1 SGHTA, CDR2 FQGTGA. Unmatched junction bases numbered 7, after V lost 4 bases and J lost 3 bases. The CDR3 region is CASSYGLAGDGTDTQYF. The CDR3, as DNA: TGTGCCAGCAGCTATGGACTAGCGGGAGATGGTACAGATACGCAGTATTTT.

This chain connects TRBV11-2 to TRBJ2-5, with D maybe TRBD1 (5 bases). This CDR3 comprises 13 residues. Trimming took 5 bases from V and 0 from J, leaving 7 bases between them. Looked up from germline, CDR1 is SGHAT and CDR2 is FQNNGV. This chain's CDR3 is CASSRQNQETQYF. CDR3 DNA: TGTGCCAGCAGCCGACAGAACCAAGAGACCCAGTACTTC. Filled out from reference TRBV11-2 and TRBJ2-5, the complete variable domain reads EAGVAQSPRYKIIEKRQSVAFWCNPISGHATLYWYQQILGQGPKLLIQFQNNGVVDDSQLPKDRFSAERLKGVDSTLKIQPAKLEDSAVYLCASSRQNQETQYFGPGTRLLVL.

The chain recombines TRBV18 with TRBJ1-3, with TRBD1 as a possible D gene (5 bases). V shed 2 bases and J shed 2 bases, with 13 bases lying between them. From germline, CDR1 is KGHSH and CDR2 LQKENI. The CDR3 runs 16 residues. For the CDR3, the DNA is TGTGCCAGCTCACCAAGCAGGGCTGGAACTGGAAACACCATATATTTT. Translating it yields CASSPSRAGTGNTIYF.

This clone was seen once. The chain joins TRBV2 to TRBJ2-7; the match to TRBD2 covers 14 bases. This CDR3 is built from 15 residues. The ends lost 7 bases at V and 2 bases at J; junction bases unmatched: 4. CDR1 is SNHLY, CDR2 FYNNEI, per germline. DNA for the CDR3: TGTGCCAGCAAAGGACTAGCGGGAGGCACCTACGAGCAGTACTTC. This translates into CASKGLAGGTYEQYF.

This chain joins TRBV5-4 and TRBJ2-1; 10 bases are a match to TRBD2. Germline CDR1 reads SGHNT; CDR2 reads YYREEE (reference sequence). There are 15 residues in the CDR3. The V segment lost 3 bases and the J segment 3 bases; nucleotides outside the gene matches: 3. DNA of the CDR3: TGTGCCAGCAGCTCTATAGCGGGAGGCTACAATGAGCAGTTCTTC. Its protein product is CASSSIAGGYNEQFF.

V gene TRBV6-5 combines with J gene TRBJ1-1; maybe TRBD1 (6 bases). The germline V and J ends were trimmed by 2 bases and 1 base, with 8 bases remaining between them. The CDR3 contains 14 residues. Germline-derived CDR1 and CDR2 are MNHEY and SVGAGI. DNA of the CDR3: TGTGCCAGCAGTTACAGACAGGAGAACACTGAAGCTTTCTTT. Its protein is CASSYRQENTEAFF.

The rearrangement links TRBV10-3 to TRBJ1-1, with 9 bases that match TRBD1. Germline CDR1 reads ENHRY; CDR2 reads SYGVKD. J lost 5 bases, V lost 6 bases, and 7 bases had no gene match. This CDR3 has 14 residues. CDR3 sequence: CAISLKQGATEAFF. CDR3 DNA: TGTGCCATCAGCCTCAAACAGGGGGCGACTGAAGCTTTCTTT.

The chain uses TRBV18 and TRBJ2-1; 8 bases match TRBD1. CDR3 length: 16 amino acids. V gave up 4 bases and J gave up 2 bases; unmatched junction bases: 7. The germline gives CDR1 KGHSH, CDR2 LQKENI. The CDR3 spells CASSQRTGSTYNEQFF. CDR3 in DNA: TGTGCCAGCTCACAAAGGACAGGGAGTACCTACAATGAGCAGTTCTTC.

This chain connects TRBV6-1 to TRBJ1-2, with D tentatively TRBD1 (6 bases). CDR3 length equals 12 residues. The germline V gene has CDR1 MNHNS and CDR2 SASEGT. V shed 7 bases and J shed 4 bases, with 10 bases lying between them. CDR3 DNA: TGTGCCAGCACCATGGACAGCTATGGCTACACCTTC. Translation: CASTMDSYGYTF.

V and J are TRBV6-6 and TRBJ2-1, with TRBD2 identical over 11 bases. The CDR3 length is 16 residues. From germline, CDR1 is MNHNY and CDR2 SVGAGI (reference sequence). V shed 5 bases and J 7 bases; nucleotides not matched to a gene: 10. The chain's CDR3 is CASSRTGTSGQNEQFF. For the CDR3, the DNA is TGTGCCAGCAGTCGGACCGGGACTAGCGGCCAAAATGAGCAGTTCTTC.

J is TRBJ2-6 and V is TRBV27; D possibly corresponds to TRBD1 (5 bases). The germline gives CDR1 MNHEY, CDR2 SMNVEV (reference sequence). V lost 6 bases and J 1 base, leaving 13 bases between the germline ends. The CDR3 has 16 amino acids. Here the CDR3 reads CASSPSGISGANVLTF. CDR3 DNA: TGTGCCAGCAGCCCTTCAGGGATATCTGGGGCCAACGTCCTGACTTTC.

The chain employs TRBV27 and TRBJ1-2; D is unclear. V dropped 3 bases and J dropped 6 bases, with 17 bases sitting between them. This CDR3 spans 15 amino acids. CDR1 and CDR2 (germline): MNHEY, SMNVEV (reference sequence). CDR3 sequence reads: CASSFYGSRKDGYTF. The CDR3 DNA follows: TGTGCCAGCAGTTTTTATGGGAGCAGGAAGGATGGCTACACCTTC.

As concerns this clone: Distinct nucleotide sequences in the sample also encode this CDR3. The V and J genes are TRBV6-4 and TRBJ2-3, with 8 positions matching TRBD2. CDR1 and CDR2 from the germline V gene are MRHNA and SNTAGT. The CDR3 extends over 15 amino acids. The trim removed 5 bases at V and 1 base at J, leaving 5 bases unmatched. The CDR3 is CASSLQAGGTDTQYF. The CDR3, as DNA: TGTGCCAGCAGTCTTCAAGCGGGAGGCACAGATACGCAGTATTTT.

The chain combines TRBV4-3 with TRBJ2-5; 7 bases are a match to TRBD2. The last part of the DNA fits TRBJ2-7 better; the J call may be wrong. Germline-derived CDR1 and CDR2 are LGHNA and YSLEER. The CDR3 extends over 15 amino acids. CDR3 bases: TGCGCCAGCAGCCAAGCCTGGGGGGGGTCCTACGAGCAGTACTTC. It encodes CASSQAWGGSYEQYF.

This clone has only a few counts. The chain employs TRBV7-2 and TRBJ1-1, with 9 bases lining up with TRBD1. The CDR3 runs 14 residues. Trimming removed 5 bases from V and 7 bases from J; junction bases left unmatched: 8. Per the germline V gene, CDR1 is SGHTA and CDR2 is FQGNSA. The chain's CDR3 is CASSPLDRGIEAFF. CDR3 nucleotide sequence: TGTGCCAGCAGCCCTCTGGACAGGGGAATTGAAGCTTTCTTT.

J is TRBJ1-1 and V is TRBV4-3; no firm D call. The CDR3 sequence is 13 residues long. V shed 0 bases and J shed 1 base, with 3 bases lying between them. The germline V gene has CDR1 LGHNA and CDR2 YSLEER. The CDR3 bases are TGCGCCAGCAGCCAAGAACAGAACACTGAAGCTTTCTTT. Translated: CASSQEQNTEAFF.

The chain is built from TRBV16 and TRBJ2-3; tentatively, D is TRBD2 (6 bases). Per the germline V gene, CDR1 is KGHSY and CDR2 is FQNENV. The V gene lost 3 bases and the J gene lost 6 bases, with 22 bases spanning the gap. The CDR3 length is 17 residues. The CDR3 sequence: CASSHPGQGGPQDTQYF. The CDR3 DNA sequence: TGTGCCAGCAGCCACCCCGGGCAGGGAGGACCTCAGGATACGCAGTATTTT.

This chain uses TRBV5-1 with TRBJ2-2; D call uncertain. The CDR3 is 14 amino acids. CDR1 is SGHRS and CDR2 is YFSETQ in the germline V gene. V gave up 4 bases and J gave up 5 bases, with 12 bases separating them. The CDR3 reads CASSGRKLTGELFF. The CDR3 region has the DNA TGCGCCAGCAGCGGTAGAAAACTGACCGGGGAGCTGTTTTTT.

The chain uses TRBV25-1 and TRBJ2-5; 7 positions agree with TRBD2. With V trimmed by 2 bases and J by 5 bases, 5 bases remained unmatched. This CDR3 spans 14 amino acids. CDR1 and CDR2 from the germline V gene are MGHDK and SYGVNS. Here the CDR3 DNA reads TGTGCCAGCAGTGAAGCGGGAGAATTGGAGACCCAGTACTTC. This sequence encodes CASSEAGELETQYF.

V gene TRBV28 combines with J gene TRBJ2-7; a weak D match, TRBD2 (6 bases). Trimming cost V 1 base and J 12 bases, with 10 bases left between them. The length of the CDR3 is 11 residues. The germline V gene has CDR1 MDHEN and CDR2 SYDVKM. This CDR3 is CASSLSRDWYF. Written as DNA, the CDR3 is TGTGCCAGCAGTTTATCGAGGGACTGGTACTTC.

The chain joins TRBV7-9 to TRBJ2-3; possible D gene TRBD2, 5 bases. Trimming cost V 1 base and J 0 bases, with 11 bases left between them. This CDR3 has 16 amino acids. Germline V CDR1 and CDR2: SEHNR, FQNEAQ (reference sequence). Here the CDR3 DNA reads TGTGCCAGCAGCTTAGGCTCGGGAAGAAGCACAGATACGCAGTATTTT. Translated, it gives CASSLGSGRSTDTQYF.

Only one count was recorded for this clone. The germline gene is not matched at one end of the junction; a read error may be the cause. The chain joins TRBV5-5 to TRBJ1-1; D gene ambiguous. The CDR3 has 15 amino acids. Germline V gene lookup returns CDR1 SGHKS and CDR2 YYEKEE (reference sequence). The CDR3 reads CASSLEPDYDLEASF. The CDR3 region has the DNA TGTGCCAGCAGCTTAGAACCCGACTACGACCTAGAAGCTTCCTTT.

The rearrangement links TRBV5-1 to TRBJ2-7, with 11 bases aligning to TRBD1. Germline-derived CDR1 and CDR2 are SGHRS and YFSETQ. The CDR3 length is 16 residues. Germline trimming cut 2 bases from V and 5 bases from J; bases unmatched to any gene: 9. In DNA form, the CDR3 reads TGCGCCAGCAGCTTAGGACCGGGACAGGGGGTTCACGAGCAGTACTTC. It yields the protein CASSLGPGQGVHEQYF.